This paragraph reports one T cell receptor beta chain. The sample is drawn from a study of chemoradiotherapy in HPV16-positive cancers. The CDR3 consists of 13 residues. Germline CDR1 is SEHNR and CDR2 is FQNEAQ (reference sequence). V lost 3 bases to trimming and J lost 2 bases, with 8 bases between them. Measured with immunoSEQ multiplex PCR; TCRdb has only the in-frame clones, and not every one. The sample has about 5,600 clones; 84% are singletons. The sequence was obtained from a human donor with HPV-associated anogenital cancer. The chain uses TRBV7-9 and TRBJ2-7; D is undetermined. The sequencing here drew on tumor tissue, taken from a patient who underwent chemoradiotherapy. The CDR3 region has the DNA TGTGCCAGCAGCTTCGCCGGTACCTACGAGCAGTACTTC. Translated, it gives CASSFAGTYEQYF.